The 7 T cell receptor beta chains given below trace back to one sample, sequenced in a study of control samples from healthy donors and cancer patients. The protocol was immunoSEQ multiplex PCR, while the TCRdb copy is restricted to in-frame clones and leaves out a portion. The sample has over 200,000 clones, about four fifths seen once. The sample was PBMCs. The receptor source for this set is a woman aged 55-69 years with lung cancer.

Regarding this clone: A read error may produce the germline difference seen at one junction end. V gene TRBV7-7 combines with J gene TRBJ1-5; D is unresolved. Germline assignment: CDR1 SSHAT and CDR2 FNYEAQ (reference sequence). The CDR3 loop spans 13 amino acids. CDR3 in DNA: TGTGCTAGCAGCTTAGATTACAATCAGCCCCAGCATTTT. As protein: CASSLDYNQPQHF.

V usage is TRBV20-1 and J usage is TRBJ2-1, with 10 positions matching TRBD2. Looked up from germline, CDR1 is DFQATT and CDR2 is SNEGSKA (reference sequence). V gave up 3 bases and J gave up 4 bases; unmatched junction bases: 6. This CDR3 is 15 amino acids long. CDR3 residues: CSASKLAGYYNEQFF. DNA for the CDR3: TGCAGTGCTAGTAAACTAGCGGGATATTACAATGAGCAGTTCTTC.

The J gene is TRBJ2-6, the V gene TRBV27; 9 bases agree with TRBD1. Germline CDR1 and CDR2: MNHEY and SMNVEV (reference sequence). The CDR3 extends over 16 amino acids. The trim removed 3 bases at V and 3 bases at J, leaving 3 bases unmatched. The CDR3 is CASSFRQGVGANVLTF. The CDR3, as DNA: TGTGCCAGCAGTTTTCGACAGGGGGTTGGGGCCAACGTCCTGACTTTC.

The chain has TRBV10-2 and TRBJ1-6; D perhaps matches TRBD1 (6 bases). Germline loops: CDR1 WSHSY, CDR2 SAAADI. V lost 9 bases to trimming and J lost 9 bases, with 18 bases between them. The CDR3 loop spans 14 amino acids. The CDR3 region is CASRGTVGGSPLHF. In DNA, the CDR3 is TGCGCCAGTAGGGGGACTGTCGGGGGTTCACCCCTCCACTTT.

This clone was picked up one time. This chain links TRBV6-6 with TRBJ1-4; D gene uncertain. Germline assignment: CDR1 MNHNY and CDR2 SVGAGI (reference sequence). The V end was cut by 0 bases, the J end by 0 bases, with 5 bases between. The CDR3 sequence is 15 residues long. The CDR3 bases are TGTGCCAGCAGTTACTCCGTTGCAACTAATGAAAAACTGTTTTTT. As protein: CASSYSVATNEKLFF.

The J gene is TRBJ2-1, the V gene TRBV5-1, with D unresolved. Germline CDR1 and CDR2: SGHRS and YFSETQ. V was cut by 0 bases and J by 4 bases, with 11 bases left in between. The CDR3 contains 15 residues. CDR3 in DNA: TGCGCCAGCAGCTTGGGTGGGAAAGCGTACAATGAGCAGTTCTTC. Its translation is CASSLGGKAYNEQFF. Using reference TRBV5-1 and TRBJ2-1 for the parts outside the CDR3, the full variable domain is KAGVTQTPRYLIKTRGQQVTLSCSPISGHRSVSWYQQTPGQGLQFLFEYFSETQRNKGNFPGRFSGRQFSNSRSEMNVSTLELGDSALYLCASSLGGKAYNEQFFGPGTRLTVL.

The rearrangement uses TRBV30 and TRBJ2-7, with TRBD2 matching 7 bases. V lost 4 bases, J lost 2 bases, and 8 bases stayed unmatched. The CDR3 loop spans 14 amino acids. Germline values: CDR1 GTSNPN, CDR2 SVGIG (reference sequence). The CDR3 region has the DNA TGTGCCTGGACACACTGGGAGGGAACCTACGAGCAGTACTTC. Amino acids: CAWTHWEGTYEQYF.